These 17 T cell receptor beta chains came from one sample sequenced in a study of neoadjuvant anti-PD-1 for oral cavity cancer. Time point meaning: after neoadjuvant nivolumab, at surgical resection. The method was immunoSEQ multiplex PCR; TCRdb's version includes in-frame clones alone and lacks a portion of them. The profile covers nearly 15,000 clones, with roughly 41% appearing a single time and under 45% taken by the ten largest. Sequences were derived from tumor tissue, sampled after nivolumab (anti-PD-1) treatment. The source is a person between 40 and 80 years old with oral cavity squamous cell carcinoma.

The chain is built from TRBV6-5 and TRBJ2-7; D unclear. This CDR3 region has 11 residues. V lost 5 bases and J 2 bases, leaving 4 bases between the germline ends. Germline CDR1 and CDR2: MNHEY and SVGAGI. For the CDR3, the DNA is TGTGCCAGCAGTACAGCCTACGAGCAGTACTTC. It yields the protein CASSTAYEQYF.

The V and J genes are TRBV10-2 and TRBJ1-2; 8 nucleotides align to TRBD1. Germline CDR1 is WSHSY and CDR2 is SAAADI. V was pared by 5 bases and J by 4 bases, with 3 bases of the junction left unmatched. CDR3 length: 13 amino acids. CDR3 amino acids: CASSSGGLYGYTF. The CDR3 nucleotides read TGCGCCAGCAGTTCAGGGGGCCTCTATGGCTACACCTTC.

The chain uses TRBV9 and TRBJ2-5, with TRBD2 matching over 15 bases. V lost 0 bases, J lost 4 bases, and 1 base stayed unmatched. The V gene's germline CDR1 is SGDLS and CDR2 YYNGEE. The CDR3 has 16 amino acids. CDR3 coding DNA: TGTGCCAGCAGCGTAGGGACTAGCGGGGGGGTAGAGACCCAGTACTTC. Residues: CASSVGTSGGVETQYF.

This chain connects TRBV6-6 to TRBJ2-7; D might be TRBD1 (5 bases). The CDR3 loop spans 14 amino acids. The germline V gene has CDR1 MNHNY and CDR2 SVGAGI (reference sequence). Trimming shortened V by 5 bases and J by 1 base, and 12 bases separated the two germline ends. CDR3 amino acids: CASSRPDRSYEQYF. CDR3 DNA: TGTGCCAGCAGTCGACCCGACAGATCCTACGAGCAGTACTTC.

This chain connects TRBV6-1 to TRBJ2-5; 10 bases are shared with TRBD1. V lost 5 bases to trimming and J lost 0 bases; unmatched junction nucleotides: 3. Germline CDR1 and CDR2: MNHNS and SASEGT. The CDR3 has 15 amino acids. The CDR3 DNA sequence: TGTGCCAGCAGTCCGGGACAGGGGAACCAAGAGACCCAGTACTTC. This gives the protein CASSPGQGNQETQYF.

Within the sample, this clone is medium-sized (0.01 to 0.1%). The rearrangement uses TRBV7-2 and TRBJ1-4; TRBD1 aligns across 7 bases. The CDR3 has 14 residues. V lost 4 bases and J lost 4; bases outside the gene matches: 3. CDR1 and CDR2 (germline): SGHTA, FQGNSA. CDR3 DNA: TGTGCCAGCAGCTGGTACAGGGGTAATGAAAAACTGTTTTTT. It encodes CASSWYRGNEKLFF.

This clone was seen a few times. The V and J genes are TRBV7-2 and TRBJ1-2; D uncertain. Trimming shortened V by 5 bases and J by 6 bases, and 13 bases separated the two germline ends. This CDR3 is built from 13 residues. Germline V gives CDR1 SGHTA, CDR2 FQGNSA. CDR3 in amino acids: CASSPLGVNGYTF. DNA for the CDR3: TGTGCCAGCAGCCCCCTCGGGGTGAATGGCTACACCTTC.

This clone came up a few times. V usage is TRBV7-2 and J usage is TRBJ1-5, with D possibly being TRBD1 (5 bases). Trimming cost V 1 base and J 3 bases, with 13 bases left between them. The CDR3 extends over 16 amino acids. The germline V gene encodes CDR1 SGHTA and CDR2 FQGNSA. CDR3 DNA sequence: TGTGCCAGCAGCTTAGGAACTGGGGGGATCAATCAGCCCCAGCATTTT. Protein product: CASSLGTGGINQPQHF.

This clone has a handful of counts. The genes are TRBV4-2 and TRBJ1-2, with 7 bases lining up with TRBD1. Germline V CDR1 and CDR2: LGHNA, YNFKEQ. The CDR3 covers 14 residues. J lost 8 bases, V lost 3 bases, and 9 bases had no gene match. CDR3 nucleotides: TGTGCCAGCAGCCAGGGCGACAGGGAGGGGGGCTACACCTTC. This translates into CASSQGDREGGYTF.

This clone was found a few times. The chain carries TRBV6-6 and TRBJ2-5; TRBD1 matches 10 bases. CDR3 length equals 15 residues. V dropped 6 bases and J dropped 3; count of bases not matched to a gene: 7. CDR1 and CDR2 (germline): MNHNY, SVGAGI (reference sequence). CDR3 residues: CASSGPGTGEETQYF. The CDR3, as DNA: TGTGCCAGCAGCGGCCCCGGGACAGGGGAAGAGACCCAGTACTTC.

The gene calls are TRBV4-1 and TRBJ2-2; the match to TRBD2 covers 11 bases. Trimming cost V 5 bases and J 1 base; bases outside gene matches: 3. Germline V lookup: CDR1 MGHRA, CDR2 YSYEKL. The CDR3 runs to 16 residues. This CDR3 is CASSSTSGGNTGELFF. The CDR3 DNA sequence: TGCGCCAGCAGCTCCACTAGCGGGGGGAACACCGGGGAGCTGTTTTTT.

This clone occurred many times. V usage is TRBV29-1 and J usage is TRBJ2-1; TRBD1 is a possible D gene (6 bases). The CDR3 loop spans 12 amino acids. The V gene's germline CDR1 is SQVTM and CDR2 ANQGSEA. Trimming took 1 base from V and 9 from J, leaving 10 bases between them. The CDR3 region is CSVEVLRGEQFF. CDR3 nucleotide sequence: TGCAGCGTTGAAGTACTCAGGGGTGAGCAGTTCTTC.

CDR3 sequence: CASRGQGVLNEKLFF. The CDR3 coding sequence is TGTGCCAGCAGAGGACAGGGGGTCCTTAATGAAAAACTGTTTTTT. The chain couples TRBV6-5 to TRBJ1-4; 10 bases fit TRBD1. Unmatched junction bases numbered 5, after V lost 6 bases and J lost 4 bases. This CDR3 has 15 residues. Germline V gene lookup returns CDR1 MNHEY and CDR2 SVGAGI.

This clone was seen a handful of times. The genes are TRBV5-4 and TRBJ1-2, with D possibly TRBD1 on 5 matching bases. This CDR3 region has 17 residues. Germline V gene data show CDR1 as SGHNT and CDR2 as YYREEE (reference sequence). Trimming shortened V by 0 bases and J by 5 bases, and 20 bases separated the two germline ends. In DNA form, the CDR3 reads TGTGCCAGCAGCTTGGATAGCCGGGACCCCGGGAGGTATGGCTACACCTTC. As protein: CASSLDSRDPGRYGYTF.

This clone was seen many times. The J gene is TRBJ2-2, the V gene TRBV7-2; 10 bases are a match to TRBD2. Germline values: CDR1 SGHTA, CDR2 FQGNSA. V shed 5 bases, J shed 3 bases, and the junction held 6 bases outside the gene matches. The CDR3 runs to 16 residues. CDR3 region: CASSRSGGEYTGELFF. The CDR3 nucleotides are TGTGCCAGCAGCAGAAGCGGGGGGGAATACACCGGGGAGCTGTTTTTT.

The chain employs TRBV7-9 and TRBJ2-4; TRBD1 matches at 7 bases. The CDR3 is 13 amino acids. V shed 5 bases, J shed 15 bases, and the junction held 13 bases outside the gene matches. Looked up from germline, CDR1 is SEHNR and CDR2 is FQNEAQ (reference sequence). DNA for the CDR3: TGTGCCAGCAGCCTCTACAGGGGAACGCGACCGTACTTC. Translated: CASSLYRGTRPYF.

This sequence joins TRBV7-2 and TRBJ1-1; D not certain. Trimming shortened V by 5 bases and J by 4 bases, and 14 bases separated the two germline ends. This CDR3 spans 14 amino acids. The V gene's germline CDR1 is SGHTA and CDR2 FQGNSA. The DNA of the CDR3 is TGTGCCAGCAGCGCCGGGGAGGAAAGCACTGAAGCTTTCTTT. This translates into CASSAGEESTEAFF.